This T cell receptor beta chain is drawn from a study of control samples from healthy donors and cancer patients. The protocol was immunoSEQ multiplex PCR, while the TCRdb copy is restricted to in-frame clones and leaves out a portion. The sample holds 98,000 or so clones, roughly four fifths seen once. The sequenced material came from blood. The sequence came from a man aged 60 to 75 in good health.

The CDR3 here is CASSQEVGESAGYTF. DNA for the CDR3: TGCGCCAGCAGCCAAGAGGTTGGGGAGTCGGCAGGCTACACCTTC. The rearrangement links TRBV4-1 to TRBJ1-2; D remains ambiguous. The germline V and J ends were trimmed by 0 bases and 8 bases, with 16 bases remaining between them. Germline V gene sequence: CDR1 MGHRA, CDR2 YSYEKL. The CDR3 totals 15 residues.